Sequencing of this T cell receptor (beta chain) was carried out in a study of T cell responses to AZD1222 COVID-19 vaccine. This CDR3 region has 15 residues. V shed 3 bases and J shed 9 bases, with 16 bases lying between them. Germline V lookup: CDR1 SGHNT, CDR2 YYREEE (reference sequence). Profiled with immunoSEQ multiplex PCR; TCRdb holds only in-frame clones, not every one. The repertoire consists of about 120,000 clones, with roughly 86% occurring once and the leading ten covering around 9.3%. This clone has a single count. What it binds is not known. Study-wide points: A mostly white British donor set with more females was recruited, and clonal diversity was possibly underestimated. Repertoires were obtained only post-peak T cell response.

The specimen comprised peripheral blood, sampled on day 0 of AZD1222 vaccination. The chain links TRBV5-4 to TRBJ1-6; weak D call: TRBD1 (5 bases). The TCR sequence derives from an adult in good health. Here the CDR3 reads CASSSAKEGSSPLHF. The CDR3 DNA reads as TGTGCCAGCAGCTCGGCGAAGGAGGGGAGTTCACCCCTCCACTTT. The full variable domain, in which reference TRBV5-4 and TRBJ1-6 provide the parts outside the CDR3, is ETGVTQSPTHLIKTRGQQVTLRCSSQSGHNTVSWYQQALGQGPQFIFQYYREEENGRGNFPPRFSGLQFPNYSSELNVNALELDDSALYLCASSSAKEGSSPLHFGNGTRLTVT.